This T cell receptor beta chain was recovered during a study of blood T cell repertoires in COVID-19 (dated by TCRdb to the early 2020s). Broadly, across the study: Collaborator samples came from the United States, Italy and Spain and covered acute and convalescent phases of COVID-19. Nearly every sample came with metadata listing a de-identified subject ID, COVID-19 status, age in years and sex. The repertoires were released in a freely available public database meant as a resource for research on the immune response to SARS-CoV-2. Samples were obtained from the ongoing ImmuneRACE study (first 160 participants) and from about 1,300 subjects provided by 6 global collaborators. Where available, HLA class I and class II types were taken from metadata supplied by the sample provider and were not determined by assay-based typing. Subjects who had been exposed to COVID-19, were actively infected with it, or had recovered from it provided the deeply sampled blood TCRbeta repertoires that made up the dataset. The material from the prospective study consisted of cDNA or gDNA derived from T cells, B-cell-depleted T cells, or PBMCs.

The CDR3 has 13 amino acids, counting the end cysteine and phenylalanine. The retained sequence is limited to the CDR3, 39 bases, with the frame set at the first base. Based on the germline V gene (reference sequence), the CDR1 and CDR2 sequences are PRHDT and FYEKMQ. V gives up 4 bases and J gives up 0 bases, and the segment between their germline ends measures 6 bases. What the research found in general, with its limitations: How much clinical and demographic metadata was included differed by source and by participant, and the metadata was provided uncurated.

Whole blood was collected in K2EDTA tubes by collaborating institutions according to the institutions' own protocols. For TCRbeta analysis, collaborator samples were shipped as frozen whole blood, as isolated PBMCs, or as DNA extracted from either sample type. TCRbeta CDR3 regions were amplified from genomic DNA using the immunoSEQ Assay, a bias-controlled multiplex PCR. As for the authors' bioinformatics: Within the assay, amplification of reference gene primers was used to estimate how many nucleated cells each sample contained. To quantify the absolute abundance of each unique TCRbeta CDR3 rearrangement, sequence reads were collapsed and filtered. Productive Simpson clonality was computed per sample as the square root of Simpson's diversity index over productive rearrangements. TCRdb carries this immuneACCESS record with in-frame sequences only. Its versions omit some clonotypes, under half of them owing to an unresolved V gene in the studies checked, with the rest unexplained. V, J and clone size reflect that table, while D and trimming were determined from the DNA. The sample table lists 95,000 to 110,000 clones, approximately 85% of them with a count of one. Clones ranked in the top ten supply 4.5% to 5.5% of the sample.

This clone was seen more than once but under ten times. Its antigen specificity is not known. Base qualities are not at hand, and no much larger clone is one base apart. The V and J genes are TRBV13 and TRBJ1-1, with the D segment identity uncertain. Sequencing input: peripheral blood. This TCR was sampled from a man aged 55-75 years with acute or convalescent COVID-19. The nucleotide sequence reads as follows: TGTGCCAGCAGCTCCCCCATGAACACTGAAGCTTTCTTT. This gives the protein CASSSPMNTEAFF.